These 10 T cell receptor beta chains were sequenced from one sample in a study of CD4 T cell repertoires and nickel. MiXCR, run by TCRdb on the RT-PCR reads, gives a single entry per CDR3 protein. The data show approximately 480 distinct CDR3 sequences, roughly 70% seen once. Source material: CD4+ T cells from blood, not recorded whether cultured. Receptors originate from a human donor in a nickel allergy study, with or without nickel allergy (not recorded which). It is not recorded whether this sample comes from one donor or several.

The chain links TRBV28 to TRBJ2-3; D possibly uses TRBD1 or TRBD2 (6 bases each). V was pared by 8 bases and J by 3 bases, with 18 bases between. The germline V gene encodes CDR1 MDHEN and CDR2 SYDVKM. This CDR3 contains 15 residues. The CDR3: CASGGPGAGTDTQYF. In DNA form, the CDR3 reads TGTGCCAGCGGGGGGCCGGGCGCGGGTACAGATACGCAGTATTTT.

There are a few counts of this clonotype. The V gene is TRBV7-9, the J gene TRBJ2-6; no clear D gene. Germline CDR1 SEHNR, CDR2 FQNEAQ (reference sequence). The CDR3 spans 17 residues. The V end lost 1 base, the J end lost 4 bases, and 14 bases lay between the germline ends. This chain's CDR3 is CASSLDSLGLGANVLTF. CDR3 nucleotide sequence: TGTGCCAGCAGCTTAGACAGTCTCGGTTTGGGGGCCAACGTCCTGACTTTC.

The chain links TRBV28 to TRBJ1-1; 7 bases match TRBD1. This CDR3 region has 14 residues. Trimming at V came to 6 bases and at J to 0 bases, leaving 4 bases not matched to a gene. Germline-derived CDR1 and CDR2 are MDHEN and SYDVKM. The CDR3 bases are TGTGCCAGCAGACCGGGACAGTTGAACACTGAAGCTTTCTTT. It encodes CASRPGQLNTEAFF.

J is TRBJ2-5 and V is TRBV24-1; 9 bases fit TRBD1. The V gene's germline CDR1 is KGHDR and CDR2 SFDVKD. The CDR3 contains 15 residues. V shed 5 bases, J shed 4 bases, and the junction held 7 bases outside the gene matches. The CDR3 bases are TGTGCCACCAGTGCCCACAGGGGGCTTGGAGAGACCCAGTACTTC. Encoded protein: CATSAHRGLGETQYF.

V is TRBV6-1 and J is TRBJ2-7, with D perhaps matching TRBD1 or TRBD2 (5 bases each). There are 18 residues in the CDR3. Deletions cut 6 bases from V and 5 bases from J, with 29 bases between. Per germline, CDR1 MNHNS and CDR2 SASEGT. CDR3 sequence reads: CASRRESRSLAGRHEQYF. In DNA form, the CDR3 reads TGTGCCAGCAGGAGGGAGTCTCGTTCGTTGGCAGGGCGGCACGAGCAGTACTTC.

J is TRBJ2-4 and V is TRBV7-2; TRBD1 matches 9 bases. The CDR3 has 15 residues. Germline-derived CDR1 and CDR2 are SGHTA and FQGNSA. V shed 5 bases, J shed 6 bases, and the junction held 8 bases outside the gene matches. This CDR3 is CASSKSTGGINIQYF. DNA of the CDR3: TGTGCCAGCAGCAAATCGACAGGGGGGATAAACATTCAGTACTTC.

V usage is TRBV6-6 and J usage is TRBJ2-7; 9 bases are a match to TRBD1. The length of the CDR3 is 14 residues. J gave up 0 bases and V 7 bases, and 4 bases lay outside the gene matches. CDR1 MNHNY and CDR2 SVGAGI come from the germline V gene (reference sequence). As DNA, the CDR3 is TGTGCCAGCACCGGGACAGGGTACTCCTACGAGCAGTACTTC. Translated: CASTGTGYSYEQYF.

This clonotype was found a few times. The J gene is TRBJ1-6, the V gene TRBV28; possibly TRBD1 for D (5 bases). The CDR3 is made up of 17 amino acids. Germline-derived CDR1 and CDR2 are MDHEN and SYDVKM. V dropped 2 bases and J dropped 8 bases, with 19 bases sitting between them. CDR3 residues: CASSLDPGGGGYSPLHF. In DNA, the CDR3 is TGTGCCAGCAGTTTAGATCCCGGTGGGGGGGGTTATTCACCCCTCCACTTT.

This clonotype was detected a few times. J is TRBJ1-2 and V is TRBV6-2 or TRBV6-3, with D tentatively TRBD1 (6 bases). The CDR3 loop spans 15 amino acids. Per germline, CDR1 MNHEY and CDR2 SVGEGT. Trimming stripped 2 bases from V and 2 bases from J, with 12 bases between. The CDR3 sequence is CASSYGRGSNYGYTF. As DNA, the CDR3 is TGTGCCAGCAGTTACGGCAGGGGCAGCAACTATGGCTACACCTTC.

The chain recombines TRBV4-2 with TRBJ2-3, with D perhaps being TRBD1 or TRBD2 (6 bases each). CDR1 is LGHNA and CDR2 is YNFKEQ in the germline V gene. CDR3 length: 15 residues. Between the trimmed V and J ends, which lost 1 base and 3 bases, there was a span of 11 bases. CDR3 sequence reads: CASSQGQGRTDTQYF. CDR3 DNA: TGTGCCAGCAGCCAAGGCCAGGGGAGGACAGATACGCAGTATTTT.